This is a list of T cell receptor beta chains from one sample in a study of T-cell reconstitution after alpha-beta-depleted transplantation in children. TCRdb passed the PCR reads through MiXCR, listing each CDR3 protein once. The sample gives 400,000 to 450,000 distinct CDR3 sequences, around two fifths of which show up once; around 29% is in the top ten. Sequencing used PBMCs, obtained before TCRalphabeta/CD19-depleted stem cell transplant. The receptor source for this set is a girl aged 2 to 9 with aplastic anemia, due to receive a stem cell transplant. CDR3s include the opening cysteine and the closing phenylalanine or tryptophan. D genes are given only for firm matches. The size field is filled for only some rows; it gives once, few, many or a size class.

>TRBV12-3/TRBV12-4|.|15|.|TRBJ2-4
TGTGCCAGCAGTTTAGCATCGCTAGCCAAAAACATTCAGTACTTC
CASSLASLAKNIQYF
>TRBV20-1|.|15|TRBD2|TRBJ2-7
TGCAGTGCTACTACCGGGACTAGCGTATCCTACGAGCAGTACTTC
CSATTGTSVSYEQYF
>TRBV6-2/TRBV6-3|few|17|.|TRBJ2-6
TGTGCCAGCAGTTCTACCGTTGGGCGTTCTGGGGCCAACGTCCTGACTTTC
CASSSTVGRSGANVLTF
>TRBV7-2|many|13|.|TRBJ2-1
TGTGCCAGCAGCTTAGCCCGGCAGGGGGGGCAGTTCTTC
CASSLARQGGQFF
>TRBV9|many|15|TRBD2|TRBJ2-7
TGTGCCAGCAGCGTCTCCGGGACTACCTCCTACGAGCAGTACTTC
CASSVSGTTSYEQYF
>TRBV20-1|.|15|TRBD2|TRBJ2-7
TGCAGTGCTCTAAATCTAGCGGGAGGGCCGGACGAGCAGTACTTC
CSALNLAGGPDEQYF
>TRBV5-1|.|13|.|TRBJ1-2
TGCGCCAGCAGCTTGGAAGGAGAGTATGGCGACACCTTC
CASSLEGEYGDTF
>TRBV12-5|.|14|TRBD1|TRBJ1-5
TGTGCTAGTGACACTGGACAGGGGTATCAGCCCCAGCATTTT
CASDTGQGYQPQHF
>TRBV29-1|few|12|.|TRBJ1-2
TGCAGCGTTGGAGGGGCCAGCTATGGCTACACCTTC
CSVGGASYGYTF
>TRBV7-2|.|14|TRBD2|TRBJ2-5
TGTGCCAGCACCATTAGCGGGGGCGTCGAGACCCAGTACTTC
CASTISGGVETQYF
>TRBV24-1|.|15|.|TRBJ2-6
TGTGCCACCAGTGGGGGGAGAGGCGGGGCCAACGTCCTGACTTTC
CATSGGRGGANVLTF
>TRBV20-1|few|15|TRBD2|TRBJ2-3
TGCAGTGCTAGTAGCGGGGAGCTATCCCCAGATACGCAGTATTTT
CSASSGELSPDTQYF
>TRBV7-6|.|16|TRBD1|TRBJ2-2
TGTGCCAGCAGCTTAGCGGGGGACAGGTTCACCGGGGAGCTGTTTTTT
CASSLAGDRFTGELFF
>TRBV10-3|.|16|.|TRBJ2-1
TGTGCCATCAGTGAGTCCTCCCGGGGAATGTACAATGAGCAGTTCTTC
CAISESSRGMYNEQFF
>TRBV20-1|few|14|.|TRBJ1-5
TGCAGTGCTGGGCCGGGACATAGCAATCAGCCCCAGCATTTT
CSAGPGHSNQPQHF
>TRBV28|.|16|.|TRBJ2-1
TGTGCCAGCAGTCTAACCCCGGGACTCTCCTACAATGAGCAGTTCTTC
CASSLTPGLSYNEQFF
>TRBV7-3|many|17|.|TRBJ1-6
TGTGCCAGCAGCTTAACGGGCCAGTACTCCTATAATTCACCCCTCCACTTT
CASSLTGQYSYNSPLHF
>TRBV20-1|.|16|.|TRBJ2-7
TGCAGTGCTAGAGATCGTGGCGGAATTCATGCCTACGAGCAGTACTTC
CSARDRGGIHAYEQYF
>TRBV20-1|few|13|.|TRBJ2-7
TGCAGTGCAGACGACAGAAGCCCCTACGAGCAGTACTTC
CSADDRSPYEQYF
>TRBV6-5|.|15|TRBD1|TRBJ1-2
TGTGCCAGCAGTTCCCTCGGACAGGGAAACTATGGCTACACCTTC
CASSSLGQGNYGYTF
>TRBV11-2|many|13|.|TRBJ1-2
TGTGCCAGCAGCTTAGACCATACGGCTGGCTACACCTTC
CASSLDHTAGYTF
>TRBV7-3|.|15|.|TRBJ2-5
TGTGCCAGCAGCCCCACCCCGGCAGGGGCTGAGACCCAGTACTTC
CASSPTPAGAETQYF
>TRBV5-1|.|18|TRBD1|TRBJ2-1
TGCGCCAGCACTGCTTACGAACCGGGACAGGGGGTCTACAATGAGCAGTTCTTC
CASTAYEPGQGVYNEQFF
>TRBV29-1|.|15|TRBD1|TRBJ1-1
TGCAGCGTCCAGGGGGCGATGGGGGTGAACACTGAAGCTTTCTTT
CSVQGAMGVNTEAFF
>TRBV7-9|.|11|.|TRBJ2-7
TGTGCCAGCAGCTACCAGGGGGAGCAGTACTTC
CASSYQGEQYF
>TRBV10-3|.|14|.|TRBJ2-5
TGTGCCATCAGTGAGTGGACAGCCCAAGAGACCCAGTACTTC
CAISEWTAQETQYF